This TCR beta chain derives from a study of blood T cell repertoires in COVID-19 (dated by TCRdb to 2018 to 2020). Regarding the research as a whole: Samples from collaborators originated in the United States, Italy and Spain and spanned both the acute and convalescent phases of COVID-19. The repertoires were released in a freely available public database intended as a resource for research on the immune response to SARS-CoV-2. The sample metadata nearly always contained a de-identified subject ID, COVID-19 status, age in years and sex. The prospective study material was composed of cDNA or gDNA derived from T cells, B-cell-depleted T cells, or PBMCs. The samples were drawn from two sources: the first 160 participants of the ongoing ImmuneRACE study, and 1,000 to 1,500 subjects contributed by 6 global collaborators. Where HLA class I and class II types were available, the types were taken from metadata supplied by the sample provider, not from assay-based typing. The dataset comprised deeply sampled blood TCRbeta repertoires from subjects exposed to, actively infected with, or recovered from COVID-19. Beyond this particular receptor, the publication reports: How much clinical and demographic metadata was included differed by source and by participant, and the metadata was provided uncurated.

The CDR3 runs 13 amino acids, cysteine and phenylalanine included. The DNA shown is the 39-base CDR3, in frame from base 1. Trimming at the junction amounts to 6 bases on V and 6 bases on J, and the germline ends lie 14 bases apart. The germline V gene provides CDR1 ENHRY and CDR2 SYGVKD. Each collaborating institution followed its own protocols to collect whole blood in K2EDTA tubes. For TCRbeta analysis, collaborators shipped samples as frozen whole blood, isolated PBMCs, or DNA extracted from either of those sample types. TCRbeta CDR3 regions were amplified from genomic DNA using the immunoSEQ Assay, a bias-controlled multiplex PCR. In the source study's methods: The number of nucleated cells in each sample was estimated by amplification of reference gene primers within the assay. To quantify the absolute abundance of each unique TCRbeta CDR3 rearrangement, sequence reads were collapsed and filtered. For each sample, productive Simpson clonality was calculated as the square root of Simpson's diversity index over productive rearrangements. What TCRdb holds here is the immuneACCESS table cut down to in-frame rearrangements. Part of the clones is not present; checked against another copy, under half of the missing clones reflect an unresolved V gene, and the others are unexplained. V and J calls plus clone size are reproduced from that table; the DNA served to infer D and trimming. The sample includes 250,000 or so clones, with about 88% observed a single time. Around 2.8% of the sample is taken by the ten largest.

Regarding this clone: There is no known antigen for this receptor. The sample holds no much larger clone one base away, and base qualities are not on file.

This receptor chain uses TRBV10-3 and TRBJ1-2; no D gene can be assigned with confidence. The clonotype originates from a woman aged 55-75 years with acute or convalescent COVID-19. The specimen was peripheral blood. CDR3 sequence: CAISPDGGNGYTF. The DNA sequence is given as TGTGCCATCAGCCCAGACGGAGGAAATGGCTACACCTTC.